This paragraph covers one TCR beta chain sequence. The antigen remains unidentified. This sample stems from a study of radiotherapy plus CTLA-4 blockade in lung cancer. For the study at large: There were objective responses in 15% to 20% of patients, and 31% had disease control.

Study-level findings and limits: Radiotherapy plus ipilimumab was followed by expansion in blood of tumor-derived TCR clones.

Focal radiation was given together with CTLA-4 blockade (ipilimumab) to patients with chemo-refractory metastatic non-small-cell lung cancer. The protocol was immunoSEQ multiplex PCR, while the TCRdb copy is restricted to in-frame clones and leaves out a portion. This table holds 60,000 to 85,000 clones, around 87% found once. Sequenced material: peripheral blood, taken from a patient treated with radiotherapy plus ipilimumab. The TCR sequence derives from a human donor with non-small cell lung cancer who had stable disease on radiotherapy plus ipilimumab.

In DNA form, the CDR3 reads TGCAGCGTTGAAATCCGAAGCCATGGCTACACCTTC. This encodes CSVEIRSHGYTF. The chain is built from TRBV29-1 and TRBJ1-2; D uncertain. The ends were cut back, 2 bases at V and 6 bases at J, with 10 bases in the middle. CDR1 and CDR2 (germline): SQVTM, ANQGSEA. This CDR3 has 12 amino acids.